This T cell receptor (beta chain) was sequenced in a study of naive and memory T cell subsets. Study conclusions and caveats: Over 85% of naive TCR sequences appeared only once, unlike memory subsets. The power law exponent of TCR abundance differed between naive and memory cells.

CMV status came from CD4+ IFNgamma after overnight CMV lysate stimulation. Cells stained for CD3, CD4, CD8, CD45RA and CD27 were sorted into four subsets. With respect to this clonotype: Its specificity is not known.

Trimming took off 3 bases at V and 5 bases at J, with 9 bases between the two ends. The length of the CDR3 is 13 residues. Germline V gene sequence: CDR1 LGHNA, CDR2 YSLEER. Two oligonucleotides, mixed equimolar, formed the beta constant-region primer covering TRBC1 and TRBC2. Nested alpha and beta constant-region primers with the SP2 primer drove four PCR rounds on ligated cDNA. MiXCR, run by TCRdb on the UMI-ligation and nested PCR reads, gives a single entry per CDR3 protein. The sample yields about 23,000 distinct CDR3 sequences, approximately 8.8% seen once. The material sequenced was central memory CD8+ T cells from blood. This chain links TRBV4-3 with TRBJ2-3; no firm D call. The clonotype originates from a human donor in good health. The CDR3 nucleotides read TGCGCCAGCAGCCAGTACCCGGGAGATACGCAGTATTTT. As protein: CASSQYPGDTQYF.